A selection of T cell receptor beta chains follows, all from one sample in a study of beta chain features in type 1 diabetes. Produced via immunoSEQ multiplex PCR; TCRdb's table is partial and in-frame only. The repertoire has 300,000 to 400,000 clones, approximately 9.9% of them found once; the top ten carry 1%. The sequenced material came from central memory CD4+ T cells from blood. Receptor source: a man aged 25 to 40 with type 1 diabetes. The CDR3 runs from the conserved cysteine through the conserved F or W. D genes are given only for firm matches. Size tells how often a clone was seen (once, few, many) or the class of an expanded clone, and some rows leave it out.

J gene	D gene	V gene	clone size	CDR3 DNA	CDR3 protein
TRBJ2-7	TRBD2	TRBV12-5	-	TGTGCTAGTGGTTTGGTAGTAAGCGGGAGCTCCTACGAGCAGTACTTC	CASGLVVSGSSYEQYF
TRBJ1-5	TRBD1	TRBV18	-	TGTGCCAGCTCAAGCGGACAGGGCAATCAGCCCCAGCATTTT	CASSSGQGNQPQHF
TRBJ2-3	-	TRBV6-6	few	TGTGCCAGCAGTTCTCTCACAGATACGCAGTATTTT	CASSSLTDTQYF
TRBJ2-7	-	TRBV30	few	TGTGCCTGGAGTGTGGAGGGGGGTGGTCGAGAGCAGTACTTC	CAWSVEGGGREQYF
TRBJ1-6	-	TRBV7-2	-	TGTGCCAGCAGCTACGTTAGTACAGGGAATAATTCACCCCTCCACTTT	CASSYVSTGNNSPLHF
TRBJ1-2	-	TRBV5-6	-	TGTGCCAGCAGCTTCCAGGGAGGCTATGGCTACACCTTC	CASSFQGGYGYTF
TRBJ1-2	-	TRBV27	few	TGTGCCAGCAGTTTAGTGGCGGAGCTTAGTGGTGGCTACACCTTC	CASSLVAELSGGYTF
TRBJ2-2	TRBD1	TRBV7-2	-	TGTGCCAGCAGGGGGACAGGGGGTTATAGGACCGGGGAGCTGTTTTTT	CASRGTGGYRTGELFF
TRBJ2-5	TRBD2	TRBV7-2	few	TGTGCCAGCAGCTTCCTTCCCGGGAGGGGGGAAGAGACCCAGTACTTC	CASSFLPGRGEETQYF
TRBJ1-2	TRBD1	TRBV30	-	TGTGCCTGGAGTCCACCGTCGGGACAGGGTATAGTTGGCTACACCTTC	CAWSPPSGQGIVGYTF
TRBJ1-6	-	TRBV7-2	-	TGTGCCAGCAGCTACTCAGCGGGCGCACCCCTCCACTTT	CASSYSAGAPLHF
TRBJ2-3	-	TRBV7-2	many	TGTGCCAGCAGCGCTGCTCACGATACGCAGTATTTT	CASSAAHDTQYF
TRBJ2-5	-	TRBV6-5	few	TGTGCCAGCAGGACCCTCCGGACCCAGTACTTC	CASRTLRTQYF
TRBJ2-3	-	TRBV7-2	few	TGTGCCAGCAGCACTAGTCGGTCAGATACGCAGTATTTT	CASSTSRSDTQYF
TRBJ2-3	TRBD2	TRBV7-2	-	TGTGCCAGCAGCCCAAGGACTAGCGGGGGCCCCAGCACAGATACGCAGTATTTT	CASSPRTSGGPSTDTQYF